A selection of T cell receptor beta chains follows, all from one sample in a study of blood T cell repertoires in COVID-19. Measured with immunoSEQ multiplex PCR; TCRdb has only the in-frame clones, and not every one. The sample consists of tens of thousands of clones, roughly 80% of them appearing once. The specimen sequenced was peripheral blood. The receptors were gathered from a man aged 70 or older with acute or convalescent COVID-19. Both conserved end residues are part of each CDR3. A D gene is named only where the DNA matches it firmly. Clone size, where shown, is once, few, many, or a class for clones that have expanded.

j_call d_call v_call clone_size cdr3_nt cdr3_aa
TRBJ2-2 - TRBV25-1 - TGTGCCAGCAGCCAACTAGGGGGAATTCCGAACACCGGGGAGCTGTTTTTT CASSQLGGIPNTGELFF
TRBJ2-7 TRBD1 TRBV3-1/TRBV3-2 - TGTGCCAGCAGCCAACAAAATTACCGACAGGGGGCGCAGGAGCAGTACTTC CASSQQNYRQGAQEQYF
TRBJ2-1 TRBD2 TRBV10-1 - TGCGCCAGCAGTCGAGACCCAGCGGGAGTGATCGACAATGAGCAGTTCTTC CASSRDPAGVIDNEQFF
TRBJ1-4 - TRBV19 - TGTGCCAGTAGTGACAGAGGAGCGCCGGATGAAAAACTGTTTTTT CASSDRGAPDEKLFF
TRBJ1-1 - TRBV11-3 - TGTGCCAGCAGCGCCCGAGGGCTGAACACTGAAGCTTTCTTT CASSARGLNTEAFF
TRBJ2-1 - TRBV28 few TGTGCCAGCAGCAAAAGCGTTAATGAGCAGTTCTTC CASSKSVNEQFF
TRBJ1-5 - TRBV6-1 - TGTGCCAGCAGTGAAAGCAGGGGATGGAATCAGCCCCAGCATTTT CASSESRGWNQPQHF
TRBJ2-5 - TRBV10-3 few TGTGCCTCCGGGAGCGGACGAGAAGAGACCCAGTACTTC CASGSGREETQYF
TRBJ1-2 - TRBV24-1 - TGTGCCACCAGTGACTCTGACCCACGGGGCTATGGCTACACCTTC CATSDSDPRGYGYTF
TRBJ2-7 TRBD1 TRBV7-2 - TGTGCCAGCAGCTTAGTCATATTTACGGGACAGGGATACGAGCAGTACTTC CASSLVIFTGQGYEQYF
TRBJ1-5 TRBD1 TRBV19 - TGTGCCAGTAGTAGCGGGACAGATTATCAGCCCCAGCATTTT CASSSGTDYQPQHF
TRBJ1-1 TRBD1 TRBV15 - TGTGCCACCAGCACTACGGACAGGGGCTACACTGAAGCTTTCTTT CATSTTDRGYTEAFF
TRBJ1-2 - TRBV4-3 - TGCGCCAGCAGCCAAGATACGCGGAGTTTTAACTATGGCTACACCTTC CASSQDTRSFNYGYTF
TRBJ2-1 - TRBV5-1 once TGCGCCAGCAGCTCCCACGGACAGAATCCCTACAATGAGCAGTTCTTC CASSSHGQNPYNEQFF
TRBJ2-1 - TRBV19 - TGTGCCAGTAGTGTGCTAGCAGGTGAGCAGTTCTTC CASSVLAGEQFF
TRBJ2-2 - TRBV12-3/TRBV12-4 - TGTGCCAGCAGCTCCAGGGGCTCCGGGGAGCTGTTTTTT CASSSRGSGELFF
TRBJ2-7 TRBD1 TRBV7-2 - TGTGCCAGCAGCTCCTCTACAGGGGGCTACGAGCAGTACTTC CASSSSTGGYEQYF
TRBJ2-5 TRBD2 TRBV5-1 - TGCGCCAGCAGCTTGTCGTCTAGCGGGATCGGGGAGACCCAGTACTTC CASSLSSSGIGETQYF
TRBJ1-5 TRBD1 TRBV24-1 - TGTGCCACCAGTGATCCCACCACTACAGGGGCCAATCAGCCCCAGCATTTT CATSDPTTTGANQPQHF
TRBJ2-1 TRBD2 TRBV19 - TGTGCCAGTAGTAATCGGGCGGGAGTCTTTTATAGCAATGAGCAGTTCTTC CASSNRAGVFYSNEQFF
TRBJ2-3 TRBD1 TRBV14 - TGTGCCAGCAGCCGGGACAGGGCGACAGATACGCAGTATTTT CASSRDRATDTQYF
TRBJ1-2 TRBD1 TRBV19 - TGTGCCAGTAGTGTTGCCGGGACAGCGACCTTGGGGGATGGCTACACCTTC CASSVAGTATLGDGYTF
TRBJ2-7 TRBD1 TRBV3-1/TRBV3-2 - TGTGCCAGCAGCCAAGGACAGGGAGCGCTTTATGAGCAGTACTTC CASSQGQGALYEQYF
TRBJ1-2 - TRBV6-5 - TGTGCCAGCAGTCCCCGCGGGGGCGCGGGCTACACCTTC CASSPRGGAGYTF
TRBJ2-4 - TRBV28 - TGTGCCAGCGGCCCGAGGCTAGCTGCCAAAAACATTCAGTACTTC CASGPRLAAKNIQYF
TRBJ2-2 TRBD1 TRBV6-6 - TGTGCCAGCAGTCAAAGACAGGGGGCTTCCGGGGAGCTGTTTTTT CASSQRQGASGELFF
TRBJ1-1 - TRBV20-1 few TGCAGTGCGCAGCGGGATGGGGGAGCTTTCTTT CSAQRDGGAFF
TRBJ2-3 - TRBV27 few TGTGCCAGCAAATCTCCGGGAATACATACGCAGTATTTT CASKSPGIHTQYF